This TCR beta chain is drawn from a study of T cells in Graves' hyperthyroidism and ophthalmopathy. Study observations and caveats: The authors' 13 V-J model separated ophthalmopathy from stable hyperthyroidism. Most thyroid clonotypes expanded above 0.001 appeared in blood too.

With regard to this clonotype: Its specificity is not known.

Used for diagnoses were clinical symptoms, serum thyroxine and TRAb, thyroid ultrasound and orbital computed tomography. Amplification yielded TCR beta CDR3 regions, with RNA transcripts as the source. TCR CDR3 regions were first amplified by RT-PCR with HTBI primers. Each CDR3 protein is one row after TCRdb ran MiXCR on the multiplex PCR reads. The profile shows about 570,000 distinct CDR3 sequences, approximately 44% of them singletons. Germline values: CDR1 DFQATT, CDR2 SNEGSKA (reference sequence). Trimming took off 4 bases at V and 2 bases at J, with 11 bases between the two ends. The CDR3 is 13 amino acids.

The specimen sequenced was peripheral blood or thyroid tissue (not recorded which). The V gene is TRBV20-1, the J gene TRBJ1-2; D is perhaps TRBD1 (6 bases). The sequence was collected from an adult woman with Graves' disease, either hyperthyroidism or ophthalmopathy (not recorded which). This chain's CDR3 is CSATGTRNYGYTF. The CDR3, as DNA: TGCAGTGCTACCGGGACACGCAACTATGGCTACACCTTC.